This TCR beta chain was observed in a study of blood T cell repertoires in COVID-19. Study-level information: Material from acute and convalescent COVID-19 was sourced from the United States, Italy and Spain.

Methods used by the authors: Amplification of reference gene primers provided the estimated nucleated cell counts. This table comes from immunoSEQ multiplex PCR, and its TCRdb copy is limited to in-frame clones, with some not included. That table is the source of V, J and clone size, and D and trimming were worked out from the DNA. The sample records some 160,000 clones, around 84% being singletons. The CDR3 has 14 amino acids. V was pared by 4 bases and J by 2 bases, with 5 bases of the junction left unmatched. The germline V gene encodes CDR1 SGHKS and CDR2 YYEKEE (reference sequence). This TCR came from a woman between 50 and 59 years old who had recovered from COVID-19. Sequencing used PBMCs or T cells enriched from blood (not recorded which). J is TRBJ2-5 and V is TRBV5-5, with 7 bases that match TRBD1. CDR3: CASSLGQDQETQYF. The DNA for the CDR3 is TGTGCCAGCAGCCTAGGACAGGATCAAGAGACCCAGTACTTC.